Detailed here is one T cell receptor beta chain. Its antigen remains unidentified. This record belongs to a study of vaccination and CD4 T cells after COVID-19. With the Oncomine TCR Beta short-read assay, DNA from cultured CD4+ T cells was sequenced. TCRdb redid the calling of the PCR reads with MiXCR, one entry per CDR3 protein. The profile covers about 21,000 distinct CDR3 sequences, with over 55% appearing a single time and 7.6% taken by the ten largest. As for treatment: approximately nine-day PBMC culture with coronavirus spike peptide pools or control peptides (ViraFEST assay). Peptide pool stimulation in ViraFEST expanded antigen-specific T cells, whose TCRs were then sequenced. Sequenced input: CD4+ T cells from blood, cultured in vitro. This receptor was taken from a human donor who had recovered from COVID-19.

This CDR3 is CASSLQGPNEKLFF. CDR3 nucleotides: TGTGCCAGCAGCCTCCAGGGGCCTAATGAAAAACTGTTTTTT. The chain combines TRBV7-2 with TRBJ1-4; a possible D gene is TRBD1 (6 bases). CDR3 size: 14 residues. V was cut by 5 bases and J by 3 bases, with 10 bases left in between. CDR1 is SGHTA, CDR2 FQGNSA, per germline.